The entry below describes one TCR beta chain. Its antigen is undetermined. The V segment lost 7 bases and the J segment 4 bases; nucleotides outside the gene matches: 4. This CDR3 contains 12 residues. Germline CDR1 is SGDLS and CDR2 is YYNGEE. Carried by the TCR beta cDNA libraries were unique molecular identifiers. When about 1 to 11 million T cells were used, they gave hundreds of thousands of cDNA molecules. One entry per CDR3 protein results from TCRdb running MiXCR on the PCR reads. In the table there are 700,000 to 900,000 distinct CDR3 sequences, around 46% of which are singletons. The data were obtained in a study of post-analysis software for immune sequencing data. Study context: Recorded subtypes: relapsing-remitting, secondary progressive, progressive-relapsing; some patients unannotated.

Study-wide results and limits: Significantly lower normalized Chao1 diversity was found in patients with multiple sclerosis relative to controls. Higher frequency in patients than in controls was seen for five TRBV segments, with TRBV5-6, TRBV5-1 and TRBV20-1 among them. Strong co-clustering by F measure was seen for same-batch samples.

This chain connects TRBV9 to TRBJ1-2; TRBD1 matches at 7 bases. Sample: blood. The sequence came from a girl between 5 and 17 years old with multiple sclerosis. The CDR3 here is CASGDRAYGYTF. DNA for the CDR3: TGTGCCAGCGGCGACAGGGCCTATGGCTACACCTTC.